Below are 9 T cell receptor beta chains sequenced from a single sample in a study of T-cell reconstitution after alpha-beta-depleted transplantation in children (dated by TCRdb to about 2016). The library was obtained by PCR. Sequencer: Illumina HiSeq 2500. TCR library preparation used molecular barcoding, with unique molecular identifiers applied to normalize quantification of the TCRbeta repertoire. The public reads were reprocessed in TCRdb via fastp at Q25 and MiXCR, keeping in-frame beta chains. When rows share a CDR3 protein, they turn into one entry using the most common DNA and genes. The sample table contains some 260,000 distinct CDR3 sequences; only one count was recorded for roughly a quarter of them. The biggest ten clones account for about 5% of the sample. The meaning of the sample's treatment or condition label: allogeneic hematopoietic cell transplantation with graft depleted of TCRalphabeta T cells and CD19 B cells.

The sample here was PBMCs, mostly from graft donor cells, taken 360 days after TCRalphabeta/CD19-depleted stem cell transplant. These receptors were obtained from a female patient between 2 and 15 years old who had a stem cell transplant for congenital amegakaryocytic thrombocytopenia, so the T cells may come from the graft donor.

V usage is TRBV12-3 or TRBV12-4 and J usage is TRBJ2-2; TRBD2 matches 13 bases. The CDR3 covers 18 residues. J gave up 6 bases and V 6 bases, and 13 bases lay outside the gene matches. CDR3 amino acids: CASRAQLAGGTRAGELFF. The CDR3 DNA reads as TGTGCCAGCAGAGCACAACTAGCGGGAGGGACCAGGGCCGGGGAGCTGTTTTTT.

The chain has TRBV4-2 and TRBJ2-1, with 7 nucleotides matching TRBD2. V was clipped by 0 bases and J by 7 bases; unmatched bases: 3. This CDR3 comprises 14 residues. CDR1 and CDR2 (germline): LGHNA, YNFKEQ. CDR3 nucleotides: TGTGCCAGCAGCCAAGAGGGACTACAAAATGAGCAGTTCTTC. Translation gives CASSQEGLQNEQFF.

The gene calls are TRBV15 and TRBJ2-1; 9 bases map to TRBD1. CDR3 size: 14 residues. Germline assignment: CDR1 LNHNV and CDR2 YYDKDF (reference sequence). The ends lost 5 bases at V and 6 bases at J; junction bases unmatched: 5. The CDR3 region is CATSRGQGVNEQFF. The CDR3 nucleotides are TGTGCCACCAGCCGGGGACAGGGCGTCAATGAGCAGTTCTTC.

The V gene is TRBV7-9, the J gene TRBJ1-1, with unresolved D. The CDR3 totals 14 residues. Germline V lookup: CDR1 SEHNR, CDR2 FQNEAQ (reference sequence). With 5 bases removed from V and 3 bases from J, the gap between germline ends came to 13 bases. The CDR3 protein is CASSPALFDTEAFF. CDR3 sequence (DNA): TGTGCCAGCAGCCCCGCCCTTTTCGACACTGAAGCTTTCTTT.

The chain couples TRBV29-1 to TRBJ1-6, with no clear D. Germline V CDR1 and CDR2: SQVTM, ANQGSEA. V was cut by 2 bases and J by 7 bases, with 9 bases left in between. This CDR3 spans 13 amino acids. Written as DNA, the CDR3 is TGCAGCGTTGAATTGGGAACAAATTCACCCCTCCACTTT. This sequence encodes CSVELGTNSPLHF.

For this clonotype: Just one base apart from a much larger clone, this may be a read error. The rearrangement joins TRBV14 to TRBJ2-3; D remains ambiguous. The CDR3 has 16 amino acids. V was trimmed by 3 bases and J by 2 bases, leaving 15 bases between them. CDR1 and CDR2 from the germline V gene are SGHDN and FVKESK. This chain's CDR3 is CASSQWKTDLTDTQYF. As DNA, the CDR3 is TGTGCCAGCAGCCAGTGGAAAACCGATCTCACAGATACGCAGTATTTT.

The chain joins TRBV7-7 to TRBJ2-2; 7 bases are a match to TRBD1. After removal of 5 bases from V and 5 bases from J, the junction contained 8 bases not matched to a gene. Per germline, CDR1 SSHAT and CDR2 FNYEAQ (reference sequence). The length of the CDR3 is 15 residues. The CDR3 bases are TGTGCCAGCAGCCAAAGACAGGGCGGAACCGGGGAGCTGTTTTTT. The encoded protein is CASSQRQGGTGELFF.

This clonotype was detected once. CDR3: CASSSGATKISDTQYF. In DNA, the CDR3 is TGCGCCAGCAGCTCTGGCGCAACAAAGATCTCAGATACGCAGTATTTT. This chain links TRBV5-1 with TRBJ2-3; D not resolved. Trimming shortened V by 3 bases and J by 4 bases, and 18 bases separated the two germline ends. Germline V CDR1 and CDR2: SGHRS, YFSETQ. The CDR3 runs to 16 residues.

This clonotype was found many times. CDR3 residues: CASSFTSGGTDTQYF. The CDR3 DNA follows: TGTGCCAGCAGCTTCACTAGCGGTGGCACAGATACGCAGTATTTT. V and J are TRBV7-9 and TRBJ2-3, with TRBD2 matching 8 bases. CDR3 size: 15 residues. V was clipped by 3 bases and J by 1 base; unmatched bases: 3. Looked up from germline, CDR1 is SEHNR and CDR2 is FQNEAQ (reference sequence).